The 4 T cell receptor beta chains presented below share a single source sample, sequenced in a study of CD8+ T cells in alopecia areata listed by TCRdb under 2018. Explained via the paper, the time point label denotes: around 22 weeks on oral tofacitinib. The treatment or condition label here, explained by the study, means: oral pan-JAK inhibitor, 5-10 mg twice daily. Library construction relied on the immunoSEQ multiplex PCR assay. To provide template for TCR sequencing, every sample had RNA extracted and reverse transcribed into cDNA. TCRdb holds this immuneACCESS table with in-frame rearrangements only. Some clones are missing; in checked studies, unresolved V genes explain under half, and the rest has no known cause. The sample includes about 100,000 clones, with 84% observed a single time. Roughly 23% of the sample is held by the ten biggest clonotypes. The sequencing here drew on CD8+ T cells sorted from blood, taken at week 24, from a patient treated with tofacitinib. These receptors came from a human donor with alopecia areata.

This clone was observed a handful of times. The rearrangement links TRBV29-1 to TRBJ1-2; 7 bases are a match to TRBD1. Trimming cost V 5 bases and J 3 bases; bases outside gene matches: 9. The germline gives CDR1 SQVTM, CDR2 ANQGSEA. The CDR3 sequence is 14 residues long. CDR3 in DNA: TGCAGCGTTTACGACTTTACAGGGGACTATGGCTACACCTTC. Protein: CSVYDFTGDYGYTF.

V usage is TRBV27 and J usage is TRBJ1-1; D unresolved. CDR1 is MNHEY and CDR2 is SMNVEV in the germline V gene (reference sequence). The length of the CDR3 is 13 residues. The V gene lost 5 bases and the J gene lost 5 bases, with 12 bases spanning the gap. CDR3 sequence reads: CASSIHRGTEAFF. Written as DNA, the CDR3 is TGTGCCAGCAGTATTCACAGAGGGACTGAAGCTTTCTTT.

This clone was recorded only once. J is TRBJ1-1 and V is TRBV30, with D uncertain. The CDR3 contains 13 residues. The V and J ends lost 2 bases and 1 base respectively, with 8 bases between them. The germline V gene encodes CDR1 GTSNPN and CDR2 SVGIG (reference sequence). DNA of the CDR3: TGTGCCTGGAGTATGGACGAGAACACTGAAGCTTTCTTT. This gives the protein CAWSMDENTEAFF.

The CDR3, as DNA: TGTGCCAGCAGCTTATTGGGAAGGGGGCTGGGTGGCAATCAGCCCCAGCATTTT. This translates into CASSLLGRGLGGNQPQHF. The gene calls are TRBV7-8 and TRBJ1-5; TRBD1 agrees at 7 bases. Unmatched junction bases numbered 12, after V lost 2 bases and J lost 2 bases. The CDR3 has 18 residues. Germline V lookup: CDR1 SGHVS, CDR2 FQNEAQ.